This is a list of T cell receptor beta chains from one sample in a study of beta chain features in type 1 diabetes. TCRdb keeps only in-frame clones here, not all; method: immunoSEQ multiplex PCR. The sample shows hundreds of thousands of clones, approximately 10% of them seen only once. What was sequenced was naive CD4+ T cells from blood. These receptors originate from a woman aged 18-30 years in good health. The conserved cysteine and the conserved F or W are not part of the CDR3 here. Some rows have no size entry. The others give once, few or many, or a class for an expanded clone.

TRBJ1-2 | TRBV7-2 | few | ASSLGRNYGYT
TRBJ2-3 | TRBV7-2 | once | ASSLVGLAGGTDTQY
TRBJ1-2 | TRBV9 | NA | ASSVGQGNYGYT
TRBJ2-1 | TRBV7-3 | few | ASSSSGLSYNEQF
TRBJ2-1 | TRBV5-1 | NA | ASSRTGPVDEQF
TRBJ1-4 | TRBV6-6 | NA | ASTKGAGYNEKLF
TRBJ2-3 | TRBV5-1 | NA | ASSPGLDTQY
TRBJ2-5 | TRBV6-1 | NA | ASSTPGTKETQY
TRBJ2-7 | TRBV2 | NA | ASSEDGLAGSEQY
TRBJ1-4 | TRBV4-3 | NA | ASSQDSRGPTNEKLF
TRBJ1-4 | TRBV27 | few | ASSLNHATNEKLF
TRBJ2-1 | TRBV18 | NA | ASSPRQGSINNEQF
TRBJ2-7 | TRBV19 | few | GKTGASSYEQY
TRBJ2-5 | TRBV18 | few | ASSPIRDRGGETQY
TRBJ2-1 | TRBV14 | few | ASSQGAGGNSYNEQF
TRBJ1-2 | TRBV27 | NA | ASSLCNGYT
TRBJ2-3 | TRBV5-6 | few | ASSLAIGGFTDTQY
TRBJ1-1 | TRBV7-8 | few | ASSLRTMNTEAF
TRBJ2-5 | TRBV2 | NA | ASRVSGGETQY
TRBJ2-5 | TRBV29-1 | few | SGRTGAETQY
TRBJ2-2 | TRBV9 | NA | ASSATIGELF
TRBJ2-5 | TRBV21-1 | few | ASSARGTSWETQY